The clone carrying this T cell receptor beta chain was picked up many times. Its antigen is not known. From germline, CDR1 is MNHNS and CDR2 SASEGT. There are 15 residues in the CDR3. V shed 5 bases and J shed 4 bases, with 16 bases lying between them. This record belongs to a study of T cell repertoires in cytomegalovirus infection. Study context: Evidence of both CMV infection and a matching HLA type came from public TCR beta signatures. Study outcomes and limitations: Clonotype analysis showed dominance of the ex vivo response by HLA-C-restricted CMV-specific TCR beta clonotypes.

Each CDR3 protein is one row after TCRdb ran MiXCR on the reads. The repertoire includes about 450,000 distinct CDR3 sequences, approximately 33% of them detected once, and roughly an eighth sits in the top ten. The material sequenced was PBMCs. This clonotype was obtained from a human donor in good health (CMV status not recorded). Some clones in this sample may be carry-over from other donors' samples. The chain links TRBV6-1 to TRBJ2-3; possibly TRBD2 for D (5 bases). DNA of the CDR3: TGTGCCAGCAGTCAGGCTCTTCGGGGTGCAGATACGCAGTATTTT. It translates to CASSQALRGADTQYF.